This T cell receptor (beta chain) was sequenced in a study of beta chain features in type 1 diabetes. Study overall: Examination of sorted cells across all samples involved around 99 million cells. General observations from the study: Sequencing of cDNA might inflate the share of cells that strongly express TCR.

Sequencing targeted expressed TCRB transcripts, as all isolated RNA had been reverse transcribed. The study obtained an average of about 1.01 million reads from stem cell-like memory T cell samples. TCRdb's copy holds only in-frame clones and misses some; the assay was immunoSEQ multiplex PCR. The sample holds 35,000 to 50,000 clones, approximately 53% seen once. V gave up 2 bases and J gave up 0 bases, with 9 bases separating them. Germline V gives CDR1 SGHNT, CDR2 YYREEE (reference sequence). CDR3 length: 15 amino acids. This clone was counted only a few times. Its matching antigen is unknown. The collection from each donor was one heparinised blood draw averaging about 116 mL.

The V call is TRBV5-4, the J call TRBJ1-3; the D gene is possibly TRBD1 (6 bases). Sequenced material: stem cell memory CD4+ T cells from blood. The origin of this receptor is a woman aged 30 to 39 in good health. Written as DNA, the CDR3 is TGTGCCAGCAGCTTACAGGGTAGCTCTGGAAACACCATATATTTT. Protein: CASSLQGSSGNTIYF. Together with reference TRBV5-4 and TRBJ1-3, the CDR3 gives the full variable domain: ETGVTQSPTHLIKTRGQQVTLRCSSQSGHNTVSWYQQALGQGPQFIFQYYREEENGRGNFPPRFSGLQFPNYSSELNVNALELDDSALYLCASSLQGSSGNTIYFGEGSWLTVV.